This T cell receptor (beta chain) emerged from a study of shared clonotypes between healthy human individuals. In the study overall: Donors had three CD4 naive, three CD4 memory, two CD8 naive and one CD8 memory plate apiece.

The germline V gene has CDR1 SGHRS and CDR2 YFSETQ. The CDR3 runs 15 residues. J gave up 5 bases and V 0 bases, and 7 bases lay outside the gene matches. Details on this clone: Its antigen remains unidentified.

Naive CD8 cells lacked CD45RO, underwent positive selection for CCR7 and left out terminally differentiated effector memory CD45RA+ cells. An approximately 200 ng quantity of DNA, 32,000 or so T cell genomes, went into the sorted-subset replicate PCRs. In the authors' methods: Because ImmunoSEQ provided only junction sequences with no quality scores, the filtering differed. Produced via immunoSEQ multiplex PCR; TCRdb's table is partial and in-frame only. V and J calls and clone size follow that table, whereas D and trimming were derived from the DNA. The repertoire holds under 2,000,000 clones, with approximately 94% as singletons. The study, taken as a whole, reports: Unshared clonotypes carried lower generation probabilities than those common to all four donors.

This TCR derives from a man aged 18 to 30 in good health. The sequenced sample was naive CD8+ T cells sorted from blood. J is TRBJ2-7 and V is TRBV5-1; the match to TRBD1 covers 8 bases. The CDR3 DNA follows: TGCGCCAGCAGCTTGGAGGACAGGGACGGCCACGAGCAGTACTTC. Amino acids: CASSLEDRDGHEQYF.